This T cell receptor (beta chain) is from a study of T-cell memory formation after mild COVID-19. 5'RACE primed from the constant segment yielded TCR alpha and TCR beta cDNA libraries bearing sample barcodes and UMIs. MiXCR, run by TCRdb on the 5' RACE reads, gives a single entry per CDR3 protein. The data contain some 260,000 distinct CDR3 sequences, roughly 15% of them singletons. This CDR3 is built from 15 residues. V lost 1 base and J lost 1, with 10 bases in between. CDR1 is LGHDT and CDR2 is YNNKEL in the germline V gene (reference sequence). This TCR derives from a young man who had mild COVID-19 (a few samples of this study predate the infection). Cell type and time point are not known. The sample taken for sequencing was PBMCs or a T cell subset sorted from them (not recorded which). The chain combines TRBV3-1 with TRBJ1-1; D remains ambiguous. CDR3 nucleotide sequence: TGTGCCAGCAGCCAAGGAGTTTTCGGGAACACTGAAGCTTTCTTT. Its translation: CASSQGVFGNTEAFF.